The 8 T cell receptor beta chains below all came from one sample that was sequenced in a study of blood T cell repertoires in COVID-19. Profiled with immunoSEQ multiplex PCR; TCRdb holds only in-frame clones, not every one. Here the sample spans around 160,000 clones, about 81% being singletons. The sequenced sample consisted of peripheral blood. All receptors come from a woman older than 75 with acute or convalescent COVID-19.

The CDR3 here is CASSPMGPIGTGELFF. DNA for the CDR3: TGTGCCAGCTCACCAATGGGCCCAATTGGGACCGGGGAGCTGTTTTTT. The chain links TRBV18 to TRBJ2-2; D is uncertain. This CDR3 contains 16 residues. Trimming cost V 2 bases and J 5 bases, with 15 bases left between them. From germline, CDR1 is KGHSH and CDR2 LQKENI.

The chain links TRBV5-1 to TRBJ2-5; 10 bases map to TRBD2. CDR3 size: 14 residues. The ends lost 4 bases at V and 5 bases at J; junction bases unmatched: 5. In germline, CDR1 is SGHRS, CDR2 YFSETQ. The CDR3 sequence: CASSTAGGDETQYF. The CDR3 nucleotides are TGCGCCAGCAGCACAGCGGGAGGGGATGAGACCCAGTACTTC.

This clone was seen only once. V and J are TRBV4-1 and TRBJ2-4, with no clear D. This CDR3 region has 18 residues. Trimming pared 1 base from V and 0 bases from J, leaving 16 bases between. Looked up from germline, CDR1 is MGHRA and CDR2 is YSYEKL. CDR3 in DNA: TGCGCCAGCAGCCAAGCTGGAGCATTTTTACTAGCCAAAAACATTCAGTACTTC. It specifies CASSQAGAFLLAKNIQYF.

This sequence joins TRBV4-1 and TRBJ2-3; TRBD2 agrees at 8 bases. CDR1 and CDR2 (germline): MGHRA, YSYEKL. CDR3 size: 17 residues. The J segment lost 3 bases and the V segment lost 1 base, leaving 9 bases of the junction unmatched. CDR3 sequence: CASSQAGSGSATDTQYF. For the CDR3, the DNA is TGCGCCAGCAGCCAAGCAGGGAGCGGGAGTGCTACAGATACGCAGTATTTT.

The J gene is TRBJ2-7, the V gene TRBV29-1, with D hard to call. The V end was cut by 5 bases, the J end by 0 bases, with 11 bases between. The germline CDR1 and CDR2 sequences are SQVTM and ANQGSEA. CDR3 length: 13 amino acids. The CDR3 DNA sequence: TGCAGCGTTTTATCTGTCTACTCCTACGAGCAGTACTTC. This codes for CSVLSVYSYEQYF.

This CDR3 is CASSHSVGGNTEAFF. The CDR3 DNA reads TGTGCCAGCAGCCACTCCGTTGGCGGAAACACTGAAGCTTTCTTT. The chain combines TRBV3-1 (or the pseudogene TRBV3-2) with TRBJ1-1; D uncertain. V was pared by 3 bases and J by 2 bases, with 13 bases between. CDR3 length: 15 residues. Germline V gives CDR1 LGHDT, CDR2 YNNKEL (reference sequence).

This clone was picked up a small number of times. The V and J genes are TRBV14 and TRBJ1-6; 7 bases line up with TRBD1. Germline values: CDR1 SGHDN, CDR2 FVKESK. The J segment lost 7 bases and the V segment lost 3 bases, leaving 9 bases of the junction unmatched. The CDR3 has 16 amino acids. The CDR3 is CASSQIQGFGNSPLHF. The CDR3 region has the DNA TGTGCCAGCAGCCAGATACAGGGGTTTGGGAATTCACCCCTCCACTTT.

In its sample, this clone was seen a few times. The chain recombines TRBV6-5 with TRBJ1-1, with D maybe TRBD1 (6 bases). V lost 7 bases, J lost 5 bases, and 17 bases lay in between. The CDR3 runs to 14 residues. Per germline, CDR1 MNHEY and CDR2 SVGAGI. Here the CDR3 reads CASTTEGRGTEAFF. DNA of the CDR3: TGTGCCAGCACCACCGAGGGCAGGGGTACTGAAGCTTTCTTT.